These 15 T cell receptor beta chains were sequenced from one sample in a study of breast tumors, draining lymph nodes, adjacent tissues. TCRdb processed the multiplex PCR reads anew with MiXCR; each CDR3 protein has one entry. Of under 300,000 distinct CDR3 sequences listed, approximately 36% are singletons. The lymph nodes were axillary draining lymph nodes from breast cancer patients. Sample: axillary lymph node tissue. Every receptor here comes from a female donor with breast cancer. Some clones in this sample may be carry-over from other donors' samples.

This clonotype was observed once. This chain links TRBV7-9 with TRBJ1-2; D remains ambiguous. V was pared by 7 bases and J by 2 bases, with 20 bases between. CDR3 length: 16 amino acids. Germline-derived CDR1 and CDR2 are SEHNR and FQNEAQ (reference sequence). CDR3 sequence: CASTLLSQPENYGYTF. In nucleotides, the CDR3 is TGTGCCAGCACCTTGTTATCCCAGCCCGAAAACTATGGCTACACCTTC.

In this sample, this clonotype turned up many times. V is TRBV15 and J is TRBJ2-2; D unclear. V lost 3 bases, J lost 6 bases, and 5 bases lay in between. Per germline, CDR1 LNHNV and CDR2 YYDKDF (reference sequence). The CDR3 is 12 amino acids. The CDR3 DNA sequence: TGTGCCACCAGCAGTGCAGCCGGGGAGCTGTTTTTT. This codes for CATSSAAGELFF. Variable domain in full (rest from reference TRBV15 and TRBJ2-2): DAMVIQNPRYQVTQFGKPVTLSCSQTLNHNVMYWYQQKSSQAPKLLFHYYDKDFNNEADTPDNFQSRRPNTSFCFLDIRSPGLGDTAMYLCATSSAAGELFFGEGSRLTVL.

This clonotype appeared a single time. The rearrangement links TRBV10-3 to TRBJ2-7; D is uncertain. The germline gives CDR1 ENHRY, CDR2 SYGVKD. V lost 2 bases, J lost 6 bases, and 2 bases lay in between. This CDR3 comprises 10 residues. The chain's CDR3 is CAISEGEQYF. In nucleotides, the CDR3 is TGTGCCATCAGTGAGGGCGAGCAGTACTTC.

This clonotype was recorded at least ten times. The chain joins TRBV20-1 to TRBJ1-2, with a tentative D call TRBD1 (5 bases). Germline V lookup: CDR1 DFQATT, CDR2 SNEGSKA (reference sequence). V was cut by 0 bases and J by 4 bases, with 15 bases left in between. CDR3 size: 15 residues. In DNA form, the CDR3 reads TGCAGTGCTAGAGATGTGGGGCAGGGCGTCTATGGCTACACCTTC. Protein sequence: CSARDVGQGVYGYTF.

A note on this clonotype: No conserved phenylalanine or tryptophan is present at the end of the CDR3, so a read error is the likely explanation. Because the CDR3's place on the DNA is in doubt, the DNA is left out and the CDR3 is given as listed by TCRdb. The chain carries TRBV5-5 and TRBJ1-4. Counting both end residues, the CDR3 totals 9 amino acids. Germline V gene sequence: CDR1 SGHKS, CDR2 YYEKEE (reference sequence). CDR3 protein: CASSLEGDY.

Worth noting for this clonotype: At one of its ends the junction is not consistent with the germline gene, which may arise from a read error. This chain joins TRBV6-5 and TRBJ2-7; D ambiguous. This CDR3 has 14 amino acids. Per germline, CDR1 MNHEY and CDR2 SVGAGI. The CDR3 is CASSHSESSYEQYF. CDR3 in DNA: TGTGCCAGCAGTCACTCGGAGTCCTCCTACGAGCAGTACTTC.

This clonotype was seen a few times. This may arise from a read error, as a much more abundant clone is one base away. This chain connects TRBV5-1 to TRBJ2-1; weak D call: TRBD2 (6 bases). Deletions cut 3 bases from V and 5 bases from J, with 6 bases between. Germline V lookup: CDR1 SGHRS, CDR2 YFSETQ. This CDR3 is built from 12 residues. The CDR3 nucleotides read TGCGCCAGCAGCTGGGGGGACAATGAGCAGTTCTTC. Its translation: CASSWGDNEQFF. Supplemented by reference TRBV5-1 and TRBJ2-1, the full variable domain reads KAGVTQTPRYLIKTRGQQVTLSCSPISGHRSVSWYQQTPGQGLQFLFEYFSETQRNKGNFPGRFSGRQFSNSRSEMNVSTLELGDSALYLCASSWGDNEQFFGPGTRLTVL.

This clonotype was observed at least ten times. V usage is TRBV10-2 and J usage is TRBJ2-7; the match to TRBD2 covers 11 bases. Germline CDR1 WSHSY, CDR2 SAAADI. This CDR3 region has 13 residues. Trimming removed 4 bases from V and 6 bases from J; junction bases left unmatched: 2. The CDR3 here is CASSAGLAGEQYF. The DNA for the CDR3 is TGCGCCAGCAGTGCCGGACTAGCGGGCGAGCAGTACTTC.

This clonotype was recorded many times. The rearrangement links TRBV19 to TRBJ1-5; possibly TRBD1 for D (5 bases). This CDR3 comprises 15 residues. The V end lost 3 bases, the J end lost 0 bases, and 9 bases lay between the germline ends. Germline V lookup: CDR1 LNHDA, CDR2 SQIVND (reference sequence). CDR3 loop: CASSIGTASNQPQHF. The DNA of the CDR3 is TGTGCCAGTAGTATCGGGACGGCTAGCAATCAGCCCCAGCATTTT.

As for this clonotype: The junction differs from germline at one of its ends, possibly a read error. J is TRBJ2-5 and V is TRBV7-2; no firm D call. The germline gives CDR1 SGHTA, CDR2 FQGNSA. The CDR3 is 8 residues long. CDR3: CASSYRDF. The CDR3 DNA reads TGTGCCAGCAGCTACCGGGACTTC.

This clonotype was seen ten or more times. V is TRBV7-8 and J is TRBJ1-3; D ambiguous. The CDR3 consists of 16 residues. Germline V lookup: CDR1 SGHVS, CDR2 FQNEAQ. V was trimmed by 2 bases and J by 0 bases, leaving 11 bases between them. The CDR3 reads CASSLFSYTSGNTIYF. The CDR3 DNA reads as TGTGCCAGCAGCTTATTTAGCTACACCTCTGGAAACACCATATATTTT.

Ten or more counts support this clonotype. This rearrangement joins TRBV20-1 to TRBJ2-5; D possibly corresponds to TRBD2 (6 bases). This CDR3 contains 12 residues. Germline CDR1 DFQATT, CDR2 SNEGSKA (reference sequence). V was trimmed by 6 bases and J by 2 bases, leaving 10 bases between them. CDR3 nucleotide sequence: TGCAGTGCACCCCGGGGGCAAGAGACCCAGTACTTC. Residues: CSAPRGQETQYF.

The chain recombines TRBV7-2 with TRBJ1-2, with 9 bases fitting TRBD1. V lost 5 bases to trimming and J lost 4 bases; unmatched junction nucleotides: 11. CDR3 length: 16 amino acids. Germline values: CDR1 SGHTA, CDR2 FQGNSA. CDR3 DNA: TGTGCCAGCAGCGGAACCGGGACAGGGTTAGGCTATGGCTACACCTTC. This gives the protein CASSGTGTGLGYGYTF.

This clonotype was seen at least ten times. CDR3 loop: CSARLRQGSHYNEQFF. CDR3 DNA sequence: TGCAGTGCTAGGCTACGACAGGGGTCCCACTACAATGAGCAGTTCTTC. V gene TRBV20-1 combines with J gene TRBJ2-1; 8 bases are a match to TRBD1. After removal of 3 bases from V and 3 bases from J, the junction contained 10 bases not matched to a gene. Germline values: CDR1 DFQATT, CDR2 SNEGSKA (reference sequence). The CDR3 is made up of 16 amino acids.

This clonotype was found many times. CDR3 residues: CASSLVVLAGQNEQFF. The CDR3, as DNA: TGTGCCAGCAGTTTAGTGGTTCTAGCGGGACAGAATGAGCAGTTCTTC. The chain links TRBV12-3 or TRBV12-4 to TRBJ2-1, with 9 positions matching TRBD2. The junction had 8 bases not matched to a gene; V was cut back by 1 base and J by 7 bases. This CDR3 comprises 16 residues.